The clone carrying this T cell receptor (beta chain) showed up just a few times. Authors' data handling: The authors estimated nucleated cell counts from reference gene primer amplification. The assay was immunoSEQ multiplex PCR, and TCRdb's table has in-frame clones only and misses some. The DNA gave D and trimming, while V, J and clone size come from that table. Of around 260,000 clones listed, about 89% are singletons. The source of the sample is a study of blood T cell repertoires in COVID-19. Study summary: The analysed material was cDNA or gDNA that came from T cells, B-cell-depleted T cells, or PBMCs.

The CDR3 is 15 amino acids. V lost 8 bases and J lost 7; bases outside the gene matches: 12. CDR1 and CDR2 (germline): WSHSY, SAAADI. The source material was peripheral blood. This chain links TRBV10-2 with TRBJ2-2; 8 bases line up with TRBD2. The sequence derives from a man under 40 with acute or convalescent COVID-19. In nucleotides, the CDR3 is TGCGCCAGCTGCCTGAGCGGGAGTGTAAGCGGGGAGCTGTTTTTT. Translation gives CASCLSGSVSGELFF.